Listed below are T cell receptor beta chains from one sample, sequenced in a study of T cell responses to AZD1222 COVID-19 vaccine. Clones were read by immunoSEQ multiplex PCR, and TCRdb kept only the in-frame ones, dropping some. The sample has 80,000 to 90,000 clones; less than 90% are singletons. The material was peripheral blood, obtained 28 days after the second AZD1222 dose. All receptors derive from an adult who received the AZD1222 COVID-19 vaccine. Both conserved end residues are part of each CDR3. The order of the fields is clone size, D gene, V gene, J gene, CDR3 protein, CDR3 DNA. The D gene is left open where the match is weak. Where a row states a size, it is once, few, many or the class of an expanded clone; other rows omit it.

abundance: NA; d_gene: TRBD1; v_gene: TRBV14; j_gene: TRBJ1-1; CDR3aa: CASSLYTGTANTEAFF; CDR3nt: TGTGCCAGCAGCTTATATACCGGGACAGCGAACACTGAAGCTTTCTTT
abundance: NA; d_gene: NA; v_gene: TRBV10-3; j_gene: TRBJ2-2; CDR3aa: CAISPGSRNTGELFF; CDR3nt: TGTGCCATCAGTCCCGGGAGCCGAAACACCGGGGAGCTGTTTTTT
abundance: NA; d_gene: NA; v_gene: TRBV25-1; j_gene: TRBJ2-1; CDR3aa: CASSPSGRATYNEQFF; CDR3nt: TGTGCCAGCAGCCCGTCGGGGCGGGCAACCTACAATGAGCAGTTCTTC
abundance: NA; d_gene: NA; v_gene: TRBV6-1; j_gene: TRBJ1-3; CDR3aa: CASSEGWWQGLRTGNTIYF; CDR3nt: TGTGCCAGCAGTGAAGGCTGGTGGCAGGGACTTAGAACTGGAAACACCATATATTTT
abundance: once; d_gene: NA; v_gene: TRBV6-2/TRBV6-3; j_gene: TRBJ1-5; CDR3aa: CASSYSSRGLRNQPQHF; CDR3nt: TGTGCCAGCAGTTACTCGTCTCGGGGGCTGCGCAATCAGCCCCAGCATTTT
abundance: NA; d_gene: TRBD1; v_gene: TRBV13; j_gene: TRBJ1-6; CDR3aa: CATREGDREVGNSPLHF; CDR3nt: TGTGCCACCAGGGAAGGAGACAGGGAGGTCGGGAATTCACCCCTCCACTTT
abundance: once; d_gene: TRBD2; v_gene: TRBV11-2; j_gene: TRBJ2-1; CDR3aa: CASSLARGGLQFF; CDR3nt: TGTGCCAGCAGCTTAGCCCGGGGGGGCTTGCAGTTCTTC
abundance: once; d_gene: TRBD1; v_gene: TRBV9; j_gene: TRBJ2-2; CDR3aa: CASSRTGTAGELFF; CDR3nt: TGTGCCAGCAGCAGGACAGGGACCGCCGGGGAGCTGTTTTTT
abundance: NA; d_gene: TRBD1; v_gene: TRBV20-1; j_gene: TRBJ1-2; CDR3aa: CSARGQGDTF; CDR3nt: TGCAGTGCCAGAGGACAGGGTGACACCTTC
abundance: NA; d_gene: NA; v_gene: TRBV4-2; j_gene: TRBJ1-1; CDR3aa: CASSPRGFQNTEAFF; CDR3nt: TGTGCCAGCAGCCCAAGAGGGTTTCAGAACACTGAAGCTTTCTTT
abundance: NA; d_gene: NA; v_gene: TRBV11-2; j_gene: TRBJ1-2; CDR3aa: CASSLVGGSKGLSRF; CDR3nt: TGTGCCAGCAGCTTAGTAGGAGGTTCGAAGGGCTTGAGTCGCTTC
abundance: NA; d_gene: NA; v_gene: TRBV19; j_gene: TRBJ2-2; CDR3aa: CASRPTGLFTGELFF; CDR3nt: TGTGCCAGTAGGCCTACAGGGTTGTTCACCGGGGAGCTGTTTTTT
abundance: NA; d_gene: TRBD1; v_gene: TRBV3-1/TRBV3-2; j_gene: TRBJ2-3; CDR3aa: CASSSRDRTLTQYF; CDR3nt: TGTGCCAGCAGTAGCCGGGACAGAACCCTTACGCAGTATTTT
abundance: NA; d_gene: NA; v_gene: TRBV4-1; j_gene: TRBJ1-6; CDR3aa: CASSPRTDNSPLHF; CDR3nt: TGCGCCAGCAGCCCCCGGACAGATAATTCACCCCTCCACTTT
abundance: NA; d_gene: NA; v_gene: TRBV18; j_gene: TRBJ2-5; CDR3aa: CASSAQGQETQYF; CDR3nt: TGTGCCAGCTCAGCACAGGGTCAAGAGACCCAGTACTTC
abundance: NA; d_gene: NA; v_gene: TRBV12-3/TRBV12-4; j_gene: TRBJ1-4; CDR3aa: CASSWGQNEKLFF; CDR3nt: TGTGCCAGCAGTTGGGGGCAGAATGAAAAACTGTTTTTT
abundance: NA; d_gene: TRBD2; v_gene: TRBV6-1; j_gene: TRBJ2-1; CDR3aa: CASSEAAGGNNEQFF; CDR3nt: TGTGCCAGCAGTGAAGCGGCGGGGGGAAACAATGAGCAGTTCTTC
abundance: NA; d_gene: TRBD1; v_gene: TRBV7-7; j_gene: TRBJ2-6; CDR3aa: CASSVGTGVGANVLTF; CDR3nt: TGTGCCAGCAGCGTCGGGACAGGGGTTGGGGCCAACGTCCTGACTTTC
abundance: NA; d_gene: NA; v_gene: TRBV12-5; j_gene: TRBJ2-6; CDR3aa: CASGRSGANVLTF; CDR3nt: TGTGCTAGTGGCCGCTCTGGGGCCAACGTCCTGACTTTC
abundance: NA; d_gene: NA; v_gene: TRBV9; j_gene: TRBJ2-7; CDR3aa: CASSVDYRIPSEQYF; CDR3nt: TGTGCCAGCAGCGTAGATTACAGGATCCCCTCCGAGCAGTACTTC
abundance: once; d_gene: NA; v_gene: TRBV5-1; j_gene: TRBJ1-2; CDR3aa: CASSSQGDYGYTF; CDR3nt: TGCGCCAGCAGCTCACAGGGCGACTATGGCTACACCTTC
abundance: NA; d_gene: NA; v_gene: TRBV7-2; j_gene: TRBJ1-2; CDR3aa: CASRRQPLPRYGYTF; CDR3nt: TGTGCCAGCCGTCGACAGCCTTTACCGCGATATGGCTACACCTTC
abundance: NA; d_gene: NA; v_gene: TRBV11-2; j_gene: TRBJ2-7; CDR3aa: CASSATYEQYF; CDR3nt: TGTGCCAGCAGCGCTACCTACGAGCAGTACTTC
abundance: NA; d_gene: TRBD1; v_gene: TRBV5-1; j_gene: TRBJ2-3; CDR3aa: CASSPRTGGLDTQYF; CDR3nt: TGCGCCAGCAGCCCCCGGACAGGGGGCCTAGATACGCAGTATTTT
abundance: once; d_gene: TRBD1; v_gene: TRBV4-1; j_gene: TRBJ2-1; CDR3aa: CASSPGTEVNNEQFF; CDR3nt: TGCGCCAGCAGCCCCGGGACAGAAGTGAACAATGAGCAGTTCTTC
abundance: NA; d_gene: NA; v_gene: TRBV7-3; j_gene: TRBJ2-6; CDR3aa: CASSSPGANVLTF; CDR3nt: TGTGCCAGCAGCTCACCTGGGGCCAACGTCCTGACTTTC
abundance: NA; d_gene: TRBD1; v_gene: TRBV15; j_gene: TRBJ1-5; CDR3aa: CATSSPGEGARQPQHF; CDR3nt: TGTGCCACCAGCAGCCCCGGGGAGGGGGCACGACAGCCCCAGCATTTT
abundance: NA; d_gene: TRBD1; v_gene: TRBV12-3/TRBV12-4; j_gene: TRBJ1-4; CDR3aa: CASSAGGEKLFF; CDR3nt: TGTGCCAGCAGTGCAGGGGGTGAAAAACTGTTTTTT
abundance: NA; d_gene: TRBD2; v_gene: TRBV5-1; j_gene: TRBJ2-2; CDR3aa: CASSVTSGILTGELFF; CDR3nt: TGCGCCAGCAGCGTAACTAGCGGTATTCTCACCGGGGAGCTGTTTTTT
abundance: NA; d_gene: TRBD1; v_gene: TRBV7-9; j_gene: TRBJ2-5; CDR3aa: CASSPGGGQGAFGETQYF; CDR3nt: TGTGCCAGCAGCCCCGGCGGGGGACAGGGGGCGTTCGGAGAGACCCAGTACTTC
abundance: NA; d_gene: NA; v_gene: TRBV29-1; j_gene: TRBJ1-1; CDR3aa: CSVEQGINTEAFF; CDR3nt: TGCAGCGTCGAACAGGGAATCAACACTGAAGCTTTCTTT
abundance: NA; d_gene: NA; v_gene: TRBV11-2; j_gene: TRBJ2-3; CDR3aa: CASSSRGGTDTQYF; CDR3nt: TGTGCCAGCAGCTCCAGAGGAGGCACAGATACGCAGTATTTT
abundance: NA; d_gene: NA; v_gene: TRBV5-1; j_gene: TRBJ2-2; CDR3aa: CASSLTNTGELFF; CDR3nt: TGCGCCAGCAGCTTGACCAACACCGGGGAGCTGTTTTTT
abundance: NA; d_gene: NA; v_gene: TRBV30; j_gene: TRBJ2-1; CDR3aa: CAWTLKSGMYNEQFF; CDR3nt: TGTGCCTGGACTTTAAAGTCGGGGATGTACAATGAGCAGTTCTTC
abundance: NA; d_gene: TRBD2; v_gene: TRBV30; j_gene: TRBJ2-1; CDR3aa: CAWRASGGAYNEQFF; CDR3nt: TGTGCCTGGAGAGCTAGCGGGGGGGCCTACAATGAGCAGTTCTTC
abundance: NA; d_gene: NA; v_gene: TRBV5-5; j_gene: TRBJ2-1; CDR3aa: CASSLAGDDSYNEQFF; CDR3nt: TGTGCCAGCAGCTTGGCAGGGGACGACTCCTACAATGAGCAGTTCTTC